A single sample is the source of the 2 T cell receptor beta chains below, sequenced in a study of CD8 T cells in ankylosing spondylitis. General study findings and limits: One TCR beta motif, made up of roughly 8 highly homologous variants, appeared characteristic of ankylosing spondylitis blood.

TCRdb used MiXCR to reprocess the 5' RACE reads, holding one entry per CDR3 protein. The repertoire has 350,000 or so distinct CDR3 sequences, less than 10% of them found once; the top ten carry less than 15%. These receptors have no identified antigens. The sample consisted of blood, either unsorted or a sorted T cell fraction (not recorded which). These TCRs come from a male donor with ankylosing spondylitis.

A few counts support this clonotype. The chain combines TRBV20-1 with TRBJ2-5; 8 bases are a match to TRBD2. The germline gives CDR1 DFQATT, CDR2 SNEGSKA (reference sequence). Trimming took 5 bases from V and 5 from J; bases not matched to a gene: 10. The CDR3 covers 14 residues. CDR3 in amino acids: CSAARGGVGETQYF. In nucleotides, the CDR3 is TGCAGTGCTGCCCGGGGGGGGGTCGGTGAGACCCAGTACTTC.

There are many counts of this clonotype. The J gene is TRBJ2-2, the V gene TRBV7-8; 7 nucleotides match TRBD2. J lost 4 bases, V lost 3 bases, and 5 bases had no gene match. Germline V gene data show CDR1 as SGHVS and CDR2 as FQNEAQ. The CDR3 sequence is 15 residues long. The CDR3 loop is CASSLMGGVTGELFF. In DNA, the CDR3 is TGTGCCAGCAGCTTGATGGGAGGGGTCACCGGGGAGCTGTTTTTT.